A selection of T cell receptor beta chains follows, all from one sample in a study of T cells after yellow fever vaccination. TCRdb itself ran the 5' RACE reads through MiXCR, one entry per CDR3 protein. The sample has about 320,000 distinct CDR3 sequences; approximately 4% are singletons. The sample here was PBMCs, taken 15 days after the yellow fever booster vaccination. The receptors stem from a man between 18 and 35 years old who received the YFV17D yellow fever vaccine. Each CDR3 is given with its conserved first and last residue. A D gene is named only where the DNA matches it firmly. The size field is filled for only some rows; it gives once, few, many or a size class.

d_gene,abundance,v_gene,j_gene,CDR3nt,CDR3aa
.,.,TRBV5-1,TRBJ1-5,TGCGCCAGCAGCCTCACGGGGGGTCCAAATCAGCCCCAGCATTTT,CASSLTGGPNQPQHF
TRBD1,.,TRBV11-1,TRBJ2-1,TGTGCCAGCAGCCTCGCCCCGGGACAGGGCAATGAGCAGTTCTTC,CASSLAPGQGNEQFF
TRBD1,many,TRBV12-3/TRBV12-4,TRBJ1-2,TGTGCCAGCAGTCCCAGGGGGCCTCACTATGGCTACACCTTC,CASSPRGPHYGYTF
TRBD1,many,TRBV27,TRBJ1-5,TGTGCCAGCAGTTTATCAGGGACAGGGATTCAGCCCCAGCATTTT,CASSLSGTGIQPQHF
.,few,TRBV11-2,TRBJ2-5,TGTGCCAGCAGTTCGGAAGGGCGCTGGGGGGAGACCCAGTACTTC,CASSSEGRWGETQYF
TRBD1,.,TRBV29-1,TRBJ1-2,TGCAGCGTGTCCGGGACAGGACCCTATGGCTACACCTTC,CSVSGTGPYGYTF
.,many,TRBV29-1,TRBJ2-7,TGCAGCGTTGAAGGTGCTGAGGCGCGGCAGTACTTC,CSVEGAEARQYF
.,many,TRBV4-2,TRBJ2-3,TGTGCCAGCAGCCAAGAGGGCGGGGGCCTTCCAGATACGCAGTATTTT,CASSQEGGGLPDTQYF
TRBD2,many,TRBV7-2,TRBJ2-1,TGTGCCAGCAGCAAGCGGGGGTACAATGAGCAGTTCTTC,CASSKRGYNEQFF
TRBD1,.,TRBV4-3,TRBJ2-5,TGCGCCAGCAGCCAAAACCAGGGACAGGGGGGGGAGACCCAGTACTTC,CASSQNQGQGGETQYF
TRBD2,.,TRBV7-2,TRBJ2-2,TGTGCCAGCAGCCGCTCCGGCGGGGGGGCTAGAGGGGAGCTGTTTTTT,CASSRSGGGARGELFF